The 26 T cell receptor beta chains given below trace back to one sample, sequenced in a study of T cell repertoires in cytomegalovirus infection. One entry per CDR3 protein results from TCRdb running MiXCR on the reads. The table has 150,000 to 200,000 distinct CDR3 sequences, about 21% seen once. The sample comprised PBMCs. The receptors originated from a human donor in good health (CMV status not recorded). Some clones in this sample may be carry-over from other donors' samples.

The chain couples TRBV20-1 to TRBJ1-2, with D perhaps TRBD1 (6 bases). Per germline, CDR1 DFQATT and CDR2 SNEGSKA (reference sequence). The ends were cut back, 6 bases at V and 8 bases at J, with 22 bases in the middle. CDR3 length equals 14 residues. Here the CDR3 DNA reads TGCAGTGCCCCTTTAGTTCAGGGGTCGGGAGGCTACACCTTC. Its protein product is CSAPLVQGSGGYTF.

This clonotype was counted between two and nine times. The rearrangement links TRBV2 to TRBJ1-5; no clear D gene. From germline, CDR1 is SNHLY and CDR2 FYNNEI. The ends were cut back, 5 bases at V and 0 bases at J, with 11 bases in the middle. This CDR3 contains 15 residues. The CDR3 coding sequence is TGTGCCAGCAGTCAAGGGCTAAGTAGCAATCAGCCCCAGCATTTT. It specifies CASSQGLSSNQPQHF. Looking up the rest from reference TRBV2 and TRBJ1-5 gives the full variable domain: EPEVTQTPSHQVTQMGQEVILRCVPISNHLYFYWYRQILGQKVEFLVSFYNNEISEKSEIFDDQFSVERPDGSNFTLKIRSTKLEDSAMYFCASSQGLSSNQPQHFGDGTRLSIL.

There are a few counts of this clonotype. The chain couples TRBV4-2 to TRBJ1-1; D is perhaps TRBD1 (5 bases). Germline assignment: CDR1 LGHNA and CDR2 YNFKEQ. V lost 3 bases, J lost 7 bases, and 18 bases lay in between. The CDR3 is made up of 15 amino acids. The CDR3 protein is CASSHDGHVKGEAFF. The CDR3 DNA reads as TGTGCCAGCAGCCACGATGGACACGTTAAAGGTGAAGCTTTCTTT.

V is TRBV6-5 and J is TRBJ2-1; D is perhaps TRBD1 or TRBD2 (5 bases each). Germline V gene sequence: CDR1 MNHEY, CDR2 SVGAGI. The CDR3 is 16 amino acids. Deletions cut 4 bases from V and 6 bases from J, with 19 bases between. As DNA, the CDR3 is TGTGCCAGCAGTTCCTACCGGGACCGCAAGCCCAATGAGCAGTTCTTC. It translates to CASSSYRDRKPNEQFF.

This clonotype was seen ten or more times. DNA for the CDR3: TGTGCCAGCAGCTACGCCGGGACAGGGAACACTGAAGCTTTCTTT. Protein: CASSYAGTGNTEAFF. V is TRBV7-8 and J is TRBJ1-1; 8 positions match TRBD1. J was trimmed by 1 base and V by 4 bases; bases with no gene match: 5. Germline V gene sequence: CDR1 SGHVS, CDR2 FQNEAQ. This CDR3 region has 15 residues. Full variable domain (remainder filled in from reference TRBV7-8 and TRBJ1-1): GAGVSQSPRYKVAKRGQDVALRCDPISGHVSLFWYQQALGQGPEFLTYFQNEAQLDKSGLPSDRFFAERPEGSVSTLKIQRTQQEDSAVYLCASSYAGTGNTEAFFGQGTRLTVV.

This clonotype was counted a few times. The genes are TRBV15 and TRBJ1-1; D may be TRBD1 (6 bases). This CDR3 comprises 17 residues. With 2 bases removed from V and 4 bases from J, the gap between germline ends came to 20 bases. Germline assignment: CDR1 LNHNV and CDR2 YYDKDF (reference sequence). The CDR3 DNA sequence: TGTGCCACCAGCAGAAGGTCGGGGGGCCCCTTGGGCACTGAAGCTTTCTTT. Amino acid sequence: CATSRRSGGPLGTEAFF.

The CDR3 DNA reads as TGTGCCAGCAGCTTAAAGGACAGGGGGGGGCGGAATGAGCAGTTCTTC. This translates into CASSLKDRGGRNEQFF. This chain links TRBV7-8 with TRBJ2-1; 10 nucleotides match TRBD1. The CDR3 has 16 amino acids. Germline V gives CDR1 SGHVS, CDR2 FQNEAQ. The trim removed 2 bases at V and 7 bases at J, leaving 8 bases unmatched.

CDR3 residues: CASSPRTDGEKLFF. CDR3 nucleotide sequence: TGTGCCAGCAGCCCTAGGACGGATGGGGAAAAACTGTTTTTT. This sequence joins TRBV7-6 and TRBJ1-4; D is unclear. The CDR3 totals 14 residues. Looked up from germline, CDR1 is SGHVS and CDR2 is FNYEAQ. The germline V and J ends were trimmed by 5 bases and 8 bases, with 15 bases remaining between them.

This clonotype came up a few times. The gene calls are TRBV24-1 and TRBJ1-1; D gene unclear. The CDR3 sequence is 13 residues long. Germline V gene data show CDR1 as KGHDR and CDR2 as SFDVKD. V was pared by 3 bases and J by 1 base, with 5 bases between. This chain's CDR3 is CATSDTKNTEAFF. The CDR3 DNA sequence: TGTGCCACCAGTGATACAAAGAACACTGAAGCTTTCTTT.

At least ten counts were recorded for this clonotype. The DNA for the CDR3 is TGTGCCAGCAGCCCCCTTGACCGGGGCACTGAAGCTTTCTTT. This sequence encodes CASSPLDRGTEAFF. The genes are TRBV7-9 and TRBJ1-1; D gene ambiguous. Germline assignment: CDR1 SEHNR and CDR2 FQNEAQ (reference sequence). V lost 5 bases and J lost 4, with 14 bases in between. The CDR3 consists of 14 residues.

This clonotype has ten or more counts. The chain has TRBV28 and TRBJ2-3; TRBD1 matches 10 bases. The CDR3 totals 15 residues. CDR1 is MDHEN and CDR2 is SYDVKM in the germline V gene. V shed 3 bases, J shed 4 bases, and the junction held 4 bases outside the gene matches. The DNA for the CDR3 is TGTGCCAGCAGTTTGGGACAGGGGATCGCAGATACGCAGTATTTT. Amino acids: CASSLGQGIADTQYF.

This clonotype has a count of ten or more. The chain couples TRBV29-1 to TRBJ1-5; TRBD1 aligns across 10 bases. The V gene's germline CDR1 is SQVTM and CDR2 ANQGSEA. The V segment lost 5 bases and the J segment 3 bases; nucleotides outside the gene matches: 4. This CDR3 spans 14 amino acids. This CDR3 reads CSVKGTGDNQPQHF. The CDR3 DNA is TGCAGCGTTAAAGGGACAGGGGACAATCAGCCCCAGCATTTT.

The chain carries TRBV7-6 and TRBJ2-1; 8 bases fit TRBD2. Per germline, CDR1 SGHVS and CDR2 FNYEAQ. The CDR3 has 16 residues. Germline trimming cut 5 bases from V and 2 bases from J; bases unmatched to any gene: 8. The CDR3 spells CASSLGAGATYNEQFF. CDR3 sequence (DNA): TGTGCCAGCAGCCTCGGAGCGGGGGCCACCTACAATGAGCAGTTCTTC.

This clonotype was counted a few times. The J gene is TRBJ2-3, the V gene TRBV7-2; D possibly corresponds to TRBD1 (7 bases). Germline assignment: CDR1 SGHTA and CDR2 FQGNSA. Trimming shortened V by 0 bases and J by 5 bases, and 18 bases separated the two germline ends. The CDR3 loop spans 17 amino acids. The CDR3: CASSLARRGRDRDTQYF. CDR3 nucleotides: TGTGCCAGCAGCTTAGCGCGGAGGGGGCGCGATCGAGATACGCAGTATTTT.

This clonotype has a count of ten or more. For the CDR3, the DNA is TGTGCCAGCAGCTTGATAGTCGCAGGGGGAAACACCGGGGAGCTGTTTTTT. This codes for CASSLIVAGGNTGELFF. The gene calls are TRBV7-2 and TRBJ2-2; 7 bases are a match to TRBD1. The CDR3 consists of 17 residues. CDR1 and CDR2 from the germline V gene are SGHTA and FQGNSA. The V and J ends lost 3 bases and 2 bases, in that order; junction bases with no gene match: 9.

This clonotype has only a few counts. The V call is TRBV20-1, the J call TRBJ2-2; 7 nucleotides line up with TRBD1. CDR1 and CDR2 from the germline V gene are DFQATT and SNEGSKA (reference sequence). This CDR3 is 15 amino acids long. V was clipped by 4 bases and J by 0 bases; unmatched bases: 5. CDR3 protein: CSATRGPANTGELFF. CDR3 in DNA: TGCAGTGCTACTAGGGGGCCTGCGAACACCGGGGAGCTGTTTTTT.

About this clonotype itself: Germline and junction disagree at one end, which may indicate a read error. This chain links TRBV7-2 with TRBJ2-1, with TRBD1 matching 8 bases. The CDR3 runs 14 residues. Germline CDR1 SGHTA, CDR2 FQGNSA. The CDR3 sequence: CASSLQGAGNERFF. The CDR3 DNA follows: TGTGCCAGCAGCTTACAGGGGGCTGGAAATGAGCGGTTCTTC.

This clonotype was counted many times. The rearrangement links TRBV7-2 to TRBJ2-7, with D possibly matching TRBD1 (5 bases). From germline, CDR1 is SGHTA and CDR2 FQGNSA. Trimming took off 0 bases at V and 6 bases at J, with 15 bases between the two ends. This CDR3 is 15 amino acids long. The CDR3 nucleotides are TGTGCCAGCAGCTTAGCGGGGCGGACCCGGCGCGAGCAGTACTTC. This translates into CASSLAGRTRREQYF. Based on the CDR3 plus reference TRBV7-2 and TRBJ2-7, the full variable domain is GAGVSQSPSNKVTEKGKDVELRCDPISGHTALYWYRQSLGQGLEFLIYFQGNSAPDKSGLPSDRFSAERTGGSVSTLTIQRTQQEDSAVYLCASSLAGRTRREQYFGPGTRLTVT.

This clonotype was recorded a few times. The V and J genes are TRBV19 and TRBJ1-1; D ambiguous. Trimming shortened V by 2 bases and J by 10 bases, and 14 bases separated the two germline ends. CDR3 length equals 13 residues. CDR1 is LNHDA and CDR2 is SQIVND in the germline V gene (reference sequence). CDR3 sequence (DNA): TGTGCCAGTAGTATATTTGAAAGGGAAAGAGCTTTCTTT. Protein: CASSIFERERAFF.

V usage is TRBV7-9 and J usage is TRBJ2-7, with D possibly being TRBD1 or TRBD2 (5 bases each). The V gene's germline CDR1 is SEHNR and CDR2 FQNEAQ (reference sequence). Trimming removed 5 bases at V and 0 bases at J, with 14 bases between. CDR3 length: 15 amino acids. CDR3 sequence (DNA): TGTGCCAGCAGCCGTGGGACGGTAAGCTCCTACGAGCAGTACTTC. It codes for CASSRGTVSSYEQYF.

The chain couples TRBV6-5 to TRBJ2-6; a possible D gene is TRBD2 (5 bases). In germline, CDR1 is MNHEY, CDR2 SVGAGI. This CDR3 is built from 15 residues. The V end was cut by 6 bases, the J end by 0 bases, with 9 bases between. Here the CDR3 DNA reads TGTGCCAGCAGAACCCGGGACTCTGGGGCCAACGTCCTGACTTTC. This translates into CASRTRDSGANVLTF.

The rearrangement joins TRBV12-3 or TRBV12-4 to TRBJ1-1, with TRBD1 identical over 9 bases. The CDR3 loop spans 15 amino acids. The V and J ends lost 3 bases and 4 bases, in that order; junction bases with no gene match: 6. The CDR3 nucleotides read TGTGCCAGCAGTTTTGGGGGACAGGGAGTCACTGAAGCTTTCTTT. As protein: CASSFGGQGVTEAFF.

This clonotype was observed at least ten times. The chain combines TRBV7-2 with TRBJ2-7; the D gene is possibly TRBD2 (6 bases). The CDR3 length is 15 residues. Between the trimmed V and J ends, which lost 3 bases and 2 bases, there was a span of 14 bases. Germline V CDR1 and CDR2: SGHTA, FQGNSA. CDR3 sequence (DNA): TGTGCCAGCAGCTTGGGGACTTCAAGGGCCTACGAGCAGTACTTC. As protein: CASSLGTSRAYEQYF.

This clonotype was counted between two and nine times. The chain couples TRBV28 to TRBJ1-2; 7 bases align to TRBD1. Per the germline V gene, CDR1 is MDHEN and CDR2 is SYDVKM. J lost 0 bases, V lost 6 bases, and 13 bases had no gene match. CDR3 length equals 17 residues. The CDR3 loop is CASRPTGVLISNYGYTF. CDR3 nucleotide sequence: TGTGCCAGCAGGCCCACAGGGGTCTTGATATCTAACTATGGCTACACCTTC.

This clonotype was observed many times. The chain links TRBV6-6 to TRBJ2-3; D uncertain. The CDR3 is 15 residues long. Trimming shortened V by 4 bases and J by 0 bases, and 11 bases separated the two germline ends. Germline V gene data show CDR1 as MNHNY and CDR2 as SVGAGI (reference sequence). CDR3 nucleotide sequence: TGTGCCAGCAGTTTGACTGGTCTTAGCACAGATACGCAGTATTTT. Encoded protein: CASSLTGLSTDTQYF.

In this sample, this clonotype turned up a few times. V is TRBV6-2 or TRBV6-3 and J is TRBJ1-5; D not resolved. This CDR3 is 12 amino acids long. The germline V gene has CDR1 MNHEY and CDR2 SVGEGT. The V end lost 7 bases, the J end lost 4 bases, and 8 bases lay between the germline ends. This CDR3 reads CASNQVNQPQHF. The CDR3 region has the DNA TGTGCCAGCAACCAGGTTAATCAGCCCCAGCATTTT.